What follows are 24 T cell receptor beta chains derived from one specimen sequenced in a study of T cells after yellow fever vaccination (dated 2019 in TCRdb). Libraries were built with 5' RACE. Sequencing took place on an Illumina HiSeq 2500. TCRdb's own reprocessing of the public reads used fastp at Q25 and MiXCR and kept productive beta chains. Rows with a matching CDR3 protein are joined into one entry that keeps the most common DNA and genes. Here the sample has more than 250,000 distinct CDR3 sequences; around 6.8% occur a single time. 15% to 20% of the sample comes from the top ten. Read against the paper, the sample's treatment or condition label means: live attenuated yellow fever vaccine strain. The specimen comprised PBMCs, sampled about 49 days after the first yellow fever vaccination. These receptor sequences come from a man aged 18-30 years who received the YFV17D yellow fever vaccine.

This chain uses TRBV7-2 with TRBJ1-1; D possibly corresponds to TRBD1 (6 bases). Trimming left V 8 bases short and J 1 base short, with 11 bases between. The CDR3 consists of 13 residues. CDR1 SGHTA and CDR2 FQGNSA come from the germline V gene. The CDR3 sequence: CASGGQSNTEAFF. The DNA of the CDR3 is TGTGCCAGCGGGGGGCAATCGAACACTGAAGCTTTCTTT.

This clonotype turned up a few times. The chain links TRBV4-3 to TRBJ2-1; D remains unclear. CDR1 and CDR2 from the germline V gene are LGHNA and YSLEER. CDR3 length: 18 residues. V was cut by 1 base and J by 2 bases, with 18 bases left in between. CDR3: CASSQGVESRDTYNEQFF. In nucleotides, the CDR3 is TGCGCCAGCAGCCAAGGGGTAGAATCTCGCGACACCTACAATGAGCAGTTCTTC.

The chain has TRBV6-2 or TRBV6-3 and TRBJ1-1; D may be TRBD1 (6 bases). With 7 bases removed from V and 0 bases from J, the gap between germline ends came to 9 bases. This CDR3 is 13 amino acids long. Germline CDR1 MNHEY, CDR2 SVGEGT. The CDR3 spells CASNQGLNTEAFF. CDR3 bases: TGTGCCAGCAATCAGGGGCTGAACACTGAAGCTTTCTTT.

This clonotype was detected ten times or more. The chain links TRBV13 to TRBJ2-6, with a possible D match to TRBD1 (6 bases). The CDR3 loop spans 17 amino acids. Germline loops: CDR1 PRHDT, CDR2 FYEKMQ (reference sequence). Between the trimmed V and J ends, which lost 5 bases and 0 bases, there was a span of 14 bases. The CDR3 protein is CASSPRWDTSGANVLTF. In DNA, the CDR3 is TGTGCCAGCAGCCCTCGTTGGGACACCTCTGGGGCCAACGTCCTGACTTTC.

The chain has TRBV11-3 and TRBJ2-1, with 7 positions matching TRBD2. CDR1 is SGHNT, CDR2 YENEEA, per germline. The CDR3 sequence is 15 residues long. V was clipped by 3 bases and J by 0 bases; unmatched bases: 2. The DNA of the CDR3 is TGTGCCAGCAGCTTTGGCGGGAGCTCCTACAATGAGCAGTTCTTC. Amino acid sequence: CASSFGGSSYNEQFF.

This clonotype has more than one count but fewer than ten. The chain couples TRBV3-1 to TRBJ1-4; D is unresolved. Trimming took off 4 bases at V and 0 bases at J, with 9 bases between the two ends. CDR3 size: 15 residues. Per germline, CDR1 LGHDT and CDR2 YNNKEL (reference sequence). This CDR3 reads CASSPNRATNEKLFF. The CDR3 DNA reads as TGTGCCAGCAGCCCCAACCGGGCAACTAATGAAAAACTGTTTTTT. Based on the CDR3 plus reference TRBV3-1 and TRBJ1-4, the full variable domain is DTAVSQTPKYLVTQMGNDKSIKCEQNLGHDTMYWYKQDSKKFLKIMFSYNNKELIINETVPNRFSPKSPDKAHLNLHINSLELGDSAVYFCASSPNRATNEKLFFGSGTQLSVL.

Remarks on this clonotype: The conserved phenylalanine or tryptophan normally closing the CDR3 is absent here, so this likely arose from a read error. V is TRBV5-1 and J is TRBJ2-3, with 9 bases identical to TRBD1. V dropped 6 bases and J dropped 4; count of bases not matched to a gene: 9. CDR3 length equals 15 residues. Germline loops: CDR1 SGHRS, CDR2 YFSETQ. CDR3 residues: CASTPGQGGADTQYY. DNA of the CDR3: TGCGCCAGCACTCCGGGACAGGGTGGCGCAGATACGCAGTATTAT.

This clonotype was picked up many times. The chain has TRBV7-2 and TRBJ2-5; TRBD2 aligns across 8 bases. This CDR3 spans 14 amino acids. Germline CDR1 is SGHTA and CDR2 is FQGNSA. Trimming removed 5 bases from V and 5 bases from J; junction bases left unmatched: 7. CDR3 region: CASSRSGGGETQYF. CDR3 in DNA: TGTGCCAGCAGCCGGAGCGGGGGTGGGGAGACCCAGTACTTC.

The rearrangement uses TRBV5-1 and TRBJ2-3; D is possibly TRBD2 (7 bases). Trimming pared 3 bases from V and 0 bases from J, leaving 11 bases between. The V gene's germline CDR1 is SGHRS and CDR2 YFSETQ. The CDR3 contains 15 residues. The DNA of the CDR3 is TGCGCCAGCAGCTGGGGGGGGGCTAGCACAGATACGCAGTATTTT. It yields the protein CASSWGGASTDTQYF. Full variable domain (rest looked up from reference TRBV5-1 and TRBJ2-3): KAGVTQTPRYLIKTRGQQVTLSCSPISGHRSVSWYQQTPGQGLQFLFEYFSETQRNKGNFPGRFSGRQFSNSRSEMNVSTLELGDSALYLCASSWGGASTDTQYFGPGTRLTVL.

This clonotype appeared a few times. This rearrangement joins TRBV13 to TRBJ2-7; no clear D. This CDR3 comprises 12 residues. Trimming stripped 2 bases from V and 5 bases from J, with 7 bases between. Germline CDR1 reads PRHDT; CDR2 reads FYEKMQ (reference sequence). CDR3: CASSLQVDEQYF. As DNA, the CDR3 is TGTGCCAGCAGCTTACAGGTGGACGAGCAGTACTTC. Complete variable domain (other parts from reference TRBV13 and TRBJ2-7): AAGVIQSPRHLIKEKRETATLKCYPIPRHDTVYWYQQGPGQDPQFLISFYEKMQSDKGSIPDRFSAQQFSDYHSELNMSSLELGDSALYFCASSLQVDEQYFGPGTRLTVT.

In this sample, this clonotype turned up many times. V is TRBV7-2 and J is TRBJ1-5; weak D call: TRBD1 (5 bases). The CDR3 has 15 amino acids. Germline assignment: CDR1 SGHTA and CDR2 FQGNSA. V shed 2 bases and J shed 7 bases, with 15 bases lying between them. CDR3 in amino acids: CASSLMQGLLQPQHF. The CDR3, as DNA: TGTGCCAGCAGCTTAATGCAGGGTCTGTTGCAGCCCCAGCATTTT.

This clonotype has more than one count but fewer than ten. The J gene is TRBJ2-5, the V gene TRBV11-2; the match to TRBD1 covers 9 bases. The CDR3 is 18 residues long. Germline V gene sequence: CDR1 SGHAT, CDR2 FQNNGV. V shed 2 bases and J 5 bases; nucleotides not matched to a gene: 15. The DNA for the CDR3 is TGTGCCAGCAGCTTAAAAATTCCGGGACAGGGTATAAGGGAGACCCAGTACTTC. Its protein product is CASSLKIPGQGIRETQYF. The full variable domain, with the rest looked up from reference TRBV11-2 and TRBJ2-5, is EAGVAQSPRYKIIEKRQSVAFWCNPISGHATLYWYQQILGQGPKLLIQFQNNGVVDDSQLPKDRFSAERLKGVDSTLKIQPAKLEDSAVYLCASSLKIPGQGIRETQYFGPGTRLLVL.

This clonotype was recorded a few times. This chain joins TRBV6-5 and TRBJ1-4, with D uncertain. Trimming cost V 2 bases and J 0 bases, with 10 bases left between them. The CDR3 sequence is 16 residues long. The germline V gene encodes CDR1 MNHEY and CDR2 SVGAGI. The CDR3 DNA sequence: TGTGCCAGCAGTTACAGAGCCGGACCAACTAATGAAAAACTGTTTTTT. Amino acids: CASSYRAGPTNEKLFF.

The chain's CDR3 is CATTGTPGNEQYF. In nucleotides, the CDR3 is TGCGCCACGACGGGGACCCCAGGGAACGAGCAGTACTTC. This chain connects TRBV5-1 to TRBJ2-7, with D perhaps given as TRBD1 or TRBD2 (5 bases each). CDR1 is SGHRS and CDR2 is YFSETQ in the germline V gene. V lost 9 bases to trimming and J lost 5 bases, with 18 bases between them. The CDR3 has 13 amino acids.

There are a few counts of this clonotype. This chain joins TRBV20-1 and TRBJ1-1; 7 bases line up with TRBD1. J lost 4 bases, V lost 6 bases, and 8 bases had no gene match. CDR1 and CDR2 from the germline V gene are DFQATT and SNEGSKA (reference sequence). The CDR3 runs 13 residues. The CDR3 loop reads CSALTGLGTEAFF. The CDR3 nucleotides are TGCAGTGCCTTGACAGGGTTGGGCACTGAAGCTTTCTTT.

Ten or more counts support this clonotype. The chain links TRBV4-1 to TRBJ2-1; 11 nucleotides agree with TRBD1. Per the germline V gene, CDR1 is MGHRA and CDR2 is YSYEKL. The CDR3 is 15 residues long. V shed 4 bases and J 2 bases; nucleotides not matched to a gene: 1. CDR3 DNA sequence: TGCGCCAGCAGCCCGGGACAGGGGGCCTACAATGAGCAGTTCTTC. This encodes CASSPGQGAYNEQFF.

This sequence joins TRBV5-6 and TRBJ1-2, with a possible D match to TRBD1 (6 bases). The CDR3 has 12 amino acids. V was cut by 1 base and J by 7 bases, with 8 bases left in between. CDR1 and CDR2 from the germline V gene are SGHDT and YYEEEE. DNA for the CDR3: TGTGCCAGCAGCTTGCAGGGGCCTGGCTACACCTTC. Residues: CASSLQGPGYTF.

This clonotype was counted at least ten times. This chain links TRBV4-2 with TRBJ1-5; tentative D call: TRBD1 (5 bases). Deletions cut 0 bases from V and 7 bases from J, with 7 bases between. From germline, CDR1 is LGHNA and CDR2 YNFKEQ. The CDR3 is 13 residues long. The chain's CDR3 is CASSQDGQQPQHF. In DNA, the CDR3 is TGTGCCAGCAGCCAAGATGGACAACAGCCCCAGCATTTT.

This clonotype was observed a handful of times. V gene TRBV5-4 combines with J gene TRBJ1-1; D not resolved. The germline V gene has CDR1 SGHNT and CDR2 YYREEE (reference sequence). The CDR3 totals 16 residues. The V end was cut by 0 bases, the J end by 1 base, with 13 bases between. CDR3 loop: CASSLVAPRSNTEAFF. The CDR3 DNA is TGTGCCAGCAGCTTGGTGGCCCCACGATCGAACACTGAAGCTTTCTTT.

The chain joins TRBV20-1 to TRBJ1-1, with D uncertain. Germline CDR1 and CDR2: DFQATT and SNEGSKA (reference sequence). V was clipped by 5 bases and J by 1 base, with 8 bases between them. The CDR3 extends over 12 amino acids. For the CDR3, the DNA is TGCAGTGCTTGGATGGCGAACACTGAAGCTTTCTTT. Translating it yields CSAWMANTEAFF.

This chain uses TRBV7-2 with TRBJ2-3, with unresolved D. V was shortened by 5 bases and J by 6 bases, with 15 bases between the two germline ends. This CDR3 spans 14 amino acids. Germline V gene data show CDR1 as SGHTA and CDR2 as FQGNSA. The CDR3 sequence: CASSPIGARDTQYF. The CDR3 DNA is TGTGCCAGCAGCCCGATTGGCGCCAGGGATACGCAGTATTTT.

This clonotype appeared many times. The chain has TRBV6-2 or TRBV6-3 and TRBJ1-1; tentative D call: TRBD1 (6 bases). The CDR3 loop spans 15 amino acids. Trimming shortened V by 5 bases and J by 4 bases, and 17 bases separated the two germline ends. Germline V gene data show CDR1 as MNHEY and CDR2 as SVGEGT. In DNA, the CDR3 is TGTGCCAGCAGTCCCCTAGCAGGGGCGGGCACTGAAGCTTTCTTT. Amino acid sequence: CASSPLAGAGTEAFF.

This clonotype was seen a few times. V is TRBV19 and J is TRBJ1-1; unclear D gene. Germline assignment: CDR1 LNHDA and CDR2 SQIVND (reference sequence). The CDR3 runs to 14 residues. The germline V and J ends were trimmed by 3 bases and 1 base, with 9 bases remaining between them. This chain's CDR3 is CASSMRATNTEAFF. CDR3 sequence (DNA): TGTGCCAGTAGTATGAGGGCCACGAACACTGAAGCTTTCTTT. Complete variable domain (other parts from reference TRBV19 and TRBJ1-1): DGGITQSPKYLFRKEGQNVTLSCEQNLNHDAMYWYRQDPGQGLRLIYYSQIVNDFQKGDIAEGYSVSREKKESFPLTVTSAQKNPTAFYLCASSMRATNTEAFFGQGTRLTVV.

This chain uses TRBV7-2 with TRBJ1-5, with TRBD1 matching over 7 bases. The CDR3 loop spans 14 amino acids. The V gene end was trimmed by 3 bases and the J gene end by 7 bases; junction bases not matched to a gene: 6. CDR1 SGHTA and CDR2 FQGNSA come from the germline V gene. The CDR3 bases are TGTGCCAGCAGCTTGGACAGGACGGGCCAGCCCCAGCATTTT. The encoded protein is CASSLDRTGQPQHF.